This T cell receptor (beta chain) was recovered during a study of T cell responses to AZD1222 COVID-19 vaccine. The method was immunoSEQ multiplex PCR; TCRdb's version includes in-frame clones alone and lacks a portion of them. The repertoire has about 140,000 clones, roughly 90% of them found once; the top ten carry over 1.5%. Germline V gene data show CDR1 as SQVTM and CDR2 as ANQGSEA. V lost 4 bases and J lost 3; bases outside the gene matches: 9. There are 15 residues in the CDR3. Worth noting for this clone: The antigen remains unidentified.

General study findings and limits: Repertoire sampling was restricted to post-peak T cell response timepoints. The sample set comprised mostly white British donors with more females, and clonal diversity was possibly underestimated. Elevations in Spike-specific TCR breadth and depth followed administration of two AZD1222 doses.

The chain is built from TRBV29-1 and TRBJ2-3; 8 bases agree with TRBD2. The source of this sequence is an adult in good health. The sample in question was peripheral blood, obtained on day 0 of AZD1222 vaccination. The CDR3 nucleotides read TGCAGCGTTGTGGGGAGCGGGAGTTGGACAGATACGCAGTATTTT. Translated, it gives CSVVGSGSWTDTQYF.